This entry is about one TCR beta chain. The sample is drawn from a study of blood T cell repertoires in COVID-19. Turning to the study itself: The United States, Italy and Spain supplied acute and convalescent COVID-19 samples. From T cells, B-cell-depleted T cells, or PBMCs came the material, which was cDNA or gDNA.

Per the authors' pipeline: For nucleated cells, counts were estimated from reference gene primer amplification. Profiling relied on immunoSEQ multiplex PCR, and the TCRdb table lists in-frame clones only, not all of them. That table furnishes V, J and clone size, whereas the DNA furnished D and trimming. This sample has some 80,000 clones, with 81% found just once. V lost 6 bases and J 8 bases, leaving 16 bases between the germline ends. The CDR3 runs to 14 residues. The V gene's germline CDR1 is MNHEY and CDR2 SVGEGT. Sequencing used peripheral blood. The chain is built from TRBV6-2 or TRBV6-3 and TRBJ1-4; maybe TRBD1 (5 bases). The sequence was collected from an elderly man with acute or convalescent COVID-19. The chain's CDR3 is CASSKGTVGEKLFF. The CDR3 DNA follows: TGTGCCAGCAGCAAAGGGACTGTAGGAGAAAAACTGTTTTTT.